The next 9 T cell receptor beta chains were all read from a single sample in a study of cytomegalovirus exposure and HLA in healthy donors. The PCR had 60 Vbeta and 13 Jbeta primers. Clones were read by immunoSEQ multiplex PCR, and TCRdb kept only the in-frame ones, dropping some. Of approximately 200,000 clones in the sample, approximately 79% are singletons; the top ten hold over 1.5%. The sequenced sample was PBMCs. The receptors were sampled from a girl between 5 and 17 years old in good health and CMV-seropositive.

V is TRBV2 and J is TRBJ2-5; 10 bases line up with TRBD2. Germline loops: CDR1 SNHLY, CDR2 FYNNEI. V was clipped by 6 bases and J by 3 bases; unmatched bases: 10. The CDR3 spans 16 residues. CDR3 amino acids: CASSYAAGGIEETQYF. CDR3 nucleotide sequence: TGTGCCAGCAGCTACGCAGCGGGGGGGATCGAAGAGACCCAGTACTTC.

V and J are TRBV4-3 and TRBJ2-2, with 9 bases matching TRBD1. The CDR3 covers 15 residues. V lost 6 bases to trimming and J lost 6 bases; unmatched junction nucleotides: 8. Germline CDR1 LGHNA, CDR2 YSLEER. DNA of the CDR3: TGCGCCAGCAGTCTCTCCCGGGACAGGGCCGGGGAGCTGTTTTTT. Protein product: CASSLSRDRAGELFF.

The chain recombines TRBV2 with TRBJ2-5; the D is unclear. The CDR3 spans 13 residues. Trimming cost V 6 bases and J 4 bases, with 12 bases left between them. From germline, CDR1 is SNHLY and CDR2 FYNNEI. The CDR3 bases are TGTGCCAGCAGGGTCGGCGGTCGAGAGACCCAGTACTTC. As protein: CASRVGGRETQYF.

In nucleotides, the CDR3 is TGTGCCAGCTCACCACAGACAGGGGGCACTGAAGCTTTCTTT. Amino acid sequence: CASSPQTGGTEAFF. The gene calls are TRBV18 and TRBJ1-1; 9 nucleotides agree with TRBD1. Germline V gene sequence: CDR1 KGHSH, CDR2 LQKENI. V lost 1 base, J lost 4 bases, and 1 base stayed unmatched. The CDR3 contains 14 residues.

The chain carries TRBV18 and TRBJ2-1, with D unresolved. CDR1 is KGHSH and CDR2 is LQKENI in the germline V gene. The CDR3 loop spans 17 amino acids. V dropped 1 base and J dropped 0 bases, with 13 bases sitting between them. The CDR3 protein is CASSPLGSRSSYNEQFF. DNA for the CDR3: TGTGCCAGCTCACCACTAGGCTCTCGGAGCTCCTACAATGAGCAGTTCTTC.

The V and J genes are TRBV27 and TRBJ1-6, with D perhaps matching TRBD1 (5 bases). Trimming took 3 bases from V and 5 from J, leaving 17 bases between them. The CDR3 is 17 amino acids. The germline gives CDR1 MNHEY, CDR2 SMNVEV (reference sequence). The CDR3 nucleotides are TGTGCCAGCAGTTTCCTCCCCCGGGGGGTAAATAATTCACCCCTCCACTTT. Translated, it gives CASSFLPRGVNNSPLHF.

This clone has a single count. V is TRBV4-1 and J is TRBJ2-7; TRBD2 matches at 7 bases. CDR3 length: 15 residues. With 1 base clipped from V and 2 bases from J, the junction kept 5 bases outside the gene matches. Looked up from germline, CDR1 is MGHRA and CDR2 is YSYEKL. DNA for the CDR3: TGCGCCAGCAGCCAAGGGTGGGGGGGGGCCTACGAGCAGTACTTC. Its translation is CASSQGWGGAYEQYF.

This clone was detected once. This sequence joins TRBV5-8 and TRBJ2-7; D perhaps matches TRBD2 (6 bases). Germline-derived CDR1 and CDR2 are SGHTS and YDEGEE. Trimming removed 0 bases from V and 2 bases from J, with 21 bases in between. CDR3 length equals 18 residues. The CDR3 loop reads CASSLVPDSGPLPYEQYF. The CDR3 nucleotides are TGTGCCAGCAGCTTGGTCCCCGATAGCGGCCCACTTCCCTACGAGCAGTACTTC.

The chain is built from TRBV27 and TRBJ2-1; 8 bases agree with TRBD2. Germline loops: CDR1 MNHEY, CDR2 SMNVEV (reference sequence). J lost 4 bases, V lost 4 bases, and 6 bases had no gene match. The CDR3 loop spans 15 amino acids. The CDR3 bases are TGTGCCAGCAGTTGGGGCGGGGGGCGGTACAATGAGCAGTTCTTC. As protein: CASSWGGGRYNEQFF.